Listed below are T cell receptor beta chains from one sample, sequenced in a study of Ad26.COV2.S vaccination and SARS-CoV-2 variants. Measured with immunoSEQ multiplex PCR; TCRdb has only the in-frame clones, and not every one. The data hold some 350,000 clones, with roughly 90% observed a single time. The specimen was peripheral blood, collected in a trial of Ad26.COV2.S vaccine versus placebo. The source is a person between 18 and 65 years old who received the Ad26.COV2.S COVID-19 vaccine or a placebo. Each CDR3 is given with its conserved first and last residue. The D gene is left open where the match is weak. For some rows the clone size is stated as once, few or many, or as a class when expanded; others skip it.

j_call cdr3_length d_call clone_size v_call cdr3_aa cdr3_nt
TRBJ1-2 16 . . TRBV2 CASSEEKGRVNYGYTF TGTGCCAGCAGTGAAGAAAAAGGCAGAGTTAACTATGGCTACACCTTC
TRBJ2-5 17 TRBD2 . TRBV20-1 CSASRFGLAGDQETQYF TGCAGTGCTAGTCGTTTCGGGCTAGCGGGGGACCAAGAGACCCAGTACTTC
TRBJ1-2 13 . . TRBV19 CASGPGNRLGYTF TGTGCCAGTGGCCCGGGTAACAGGTTGGGCTACACCTTC
TRBJ1-2 12 . . TRBV29-1 CSAVGPSDGYTF TGCAGCGCAGTGGGACCCTCTGATGGCTACACCTTC
TRBJ2-7 16 TRBD2 . TRBV7-2 CASSLRLAGTLAEQYF TGTGCCAGCAGCTTAAGGCTAGCGGGGACCCTGGCAGAGCAGTACTTC
TRBJ1-2 17 . few TRBV4-3 CASSQEGLTQANYGYTF TGCGCCAGCAGCCAAGAAGGCCTGACCCAAGCTAACTATGGCTACACCTTC
TRBJ1-4 14 . . TRBV2 CASGRRQINEKLFF TGTGCCAGCGGGAGGAGACAGATAAATGAAAAACTGTTTTTT
TRBJ1-2 13 . . TRBV19 CASSVQGSYGYTF TGTGCCAGTAGTGTCCAGGGAAGCTATGGCTACACCTTC
TRBJ2-1 16 . . TRBV4-2 CASSQGDEGPANEQFF TGTGCCAGCAGCCAAGGGGATGAGGGCCCGGCGAATGAGCAGTTCTTC
TRBJ2-1 14 . . TRBV4-1 CASSQVPVFNEQFF TGCGCCAGCAGCCAAGTTCCCGTGTTCAATGAGCAGTTCTTC
TRBJ1-1 13 . . TRBV6-5 CASMNTGNTEAFF TGTGCCAGCATGAACACAGGGAACACTGAAGCTTTCTTT
TRBJ2-3 12 TRBD1 . TRBV10-3 CAISTGADTQYF TGTGCCATAAGTACAGGGGCAGATACGCAGTATTTT
TRBJ2-1 16 TRBD1 . TRBV24-1 CATSSPPGQGPNEQFF TGTGCCACCAGTAGCCCCCCGGGACAGGGGCCCAATGAGCAGTTCTTC
TRBJ2-5 13 . . TRBV27 CASSFPGQETQYF TGTGCCAGCAGCTTTCCTGGCCAAGAGACCCAGTACTTC
TRBJ1-1 12 . . TRBV19 CATLLGNTEAFF TGTGCCACACTCCTGGGGAACACTGAAGCTTTCTTT
TRBJ1-1 16 . . TRBV5-1 CASSLGGIGMNTEAFF TGCGCCAGCAGCTTGGGGGGCATTGGGATGAACACTGAAGCTTTCTTT
TRBJ2-3 15 . . TRBV6-6 CASVRSRSHTDTQYF TGTGCCAGCGTCCGATCGCGGTCTCACACAGATACGCAGTATTTT
TRBJ1-5 15 . once TRBV6-5 CASRRDRNSNQPQHF TGTGCCAGCAGACGCGACAGGAATAGCAATCAGCCCCAGCATTTT
TRBJ1-1 16 . once TRBV30 CAWSVRTGRVNTEAFF TGTGCCTGGAGTGTACGAACAGGGAGGGTGAACACTGAAGCTTTCTTT
TRBJ2-4 19 TRBD1 few TRBV9 CASSVEPGQGAPDKNIQYF TGTGCCAGCAGCGTAGAGCCGGGACAGGGGGCACCTGACAAAAACATTCAGTACTTC
TRBJ2-2 14 . . TRBV11-2 CASSLRDGTGELFF TGTGCCAGCAGCTTACGGGACGGCACCGGGGAGCTGTTTTTT
TRBJ1-1 14 . once TRBV11-2 CASIPWMGNTEAFF TGTGCCAGCATCCCCTGGATGGGGAACACTGAAGCTTTCTTT
TRBJ1-3 15 . . TRBV2 CASSGDDHVGNTIYF TGTGCCAGCAGTGGAGATGACCACGTTGGAAACACCATATATTTT
TRBJ2-5 14 TRBD1 . TRBV15 CATSRDRGQETQYF TGTGCCACCAGCAGAGACAGGGGGCAAGAGACCCAGTACTTC
TRBJ2-3 15 . . TRBV5-6 CASSIDGTFTDTQYF TGTGCCAGCAGCATCGACGGGACCTTCACAGATACGCAGTATTTT
TRBJ1-2 13 . . TRBV18 CASSTALNYGYTF TGTGCCAGCTCAACAGCGTTGAACTATGGCTACACCTTC
TRBJ2-1 14 . . TRBV6-5 CASRLVQGYNEQFF TGTGCCAGCAGATTAGTACAGGGCTACAATGAGCAGTTCTTC
TRBJ2-2 15 TRBD1 once TRBV28 CASRLDRVSTGELFF TGTGCCAGCAGGCTGGACAGGGTCAGCACCGGGGAGCTGTTTTTT
TRBJ1-2 12 . . TRBV18 CASSPLAGGYTF TGTGCCAGCTCACCACTTGCTGGCGGCTACACCTTC
TRBJ2-3 14 . . TRBV6-5 CASSYGGETDTQYF TGTGCCAGCAGTTATGGTGGGGAAACAGATACGCAGTATTTT
TRBJ2-1 12 . . TRBV12-3/TRBV12-4 CASSYTPQEQFF TGTGCCAGCAGTTATACGCCGCAGGAGCAGTTCTTC
TRBJ1-3 20 . . TRBV30 CAWSSIKTAGAPISGNTIYF TGTGCCTGGAGTAGCATCAAGACCGCAGGCGCCCCAATCTCTGGAAACACCATATATTTT
TRBJ2-1 17 TRBD2 . TRBV7-9 CASSVTRTSVAYNEQFF TGTGCCAGCAGCGTAACCCGGACTAGCGTCGCCTACAATGAGCAGTTCTTC
TRBJ2-3 16 TRBD2 . TRBV5-1 CASSLTLAGGADTQYF TGCGCCAGCAGCTTGACTCTAGCGGGGGGGGCAGATACGCAGTATTTT
TRBJ1-2 16 . . TRBV14 CASSQDFPPGDYGYTF TGTGCCAGCAGCCAAGATTTTCCCCCAGGAGACTATGGCTACACCTTC
TRBJ1-1 15 . . TRBV5-1 CASSSWGLENTEAFF TGCGCCAGCAGCTCCTGGGGGCTAGAGAACACTGAAGCTTTCTTT
TRBJ1-6 14 . . TRBV4-2 CASSQGDYNSPLHF TGTGCCAGCAGCCAAGGGGATTATAATTCACCCCTCCACTTT
TRBJ1-4 14 . . TRBV6-5 CASRPTATNEKLFF TGTGCCAGCAGGCCGACAGCAACTAATGAAAAACTGTTTTTT
TRBJ2-1 17 TRBD2 . TRBV18 CASSPQKRAGGSNEQFF TGTGCCAGCTCACCCCAGAAAAGAGCGGGGGGATCCAATGAGCAGTTCTTC
TRBJ1-5 16 . . TRBV7-8 CASSLSGTVSNQPQHF TGTGCCAGCAGCTTAAGCGGGACGGTGAGCAATCAGCCCCAGCATTTT
TRBJ1-2 14 . . TRBV5-1 CASSPDTANYGYTF TGCGCCAGCAGCCCGGATACCGCTAACTATGGCTACACCTTC
TRBJ1-2 17 TRBD1 . TRBV9 CASSPHRGTGRGYGYTF TGTGCCAGCAGCCCGCACCGTGGGACAGGGAGAGGCTATGGCTACACCTTC
TRBJ2-5 16 TRBD2 once TRBV7-9 CASSLWVSGRGETQYF TGTGCCAGCAGCTTATGGGTTTCAGGGAGGGGTGAGACCCAGTACTTC
TRBJ1-5 15 TRBD1 . TRBV7-2 CASSLVGGGYQPQHF TGTGCCAGCAGCTTAGTAGGGGGCGGCTATCAGCCCCAGCATTTT
TRBJ2-2 16 TRBD2 . TRBV7-2 CASSKPSGGVSGELFF TGTGCCAGCAGCAAACCTAGCGGGGGGGTCTCCGGGGAGCTGTTTTTT
TRBJ1-2 13 TRBD1 few TRBV7-2 CASSFVQGDGYTF TGTGCCAGCAGCTTCGTCCAGGGGGATGGCTACACCTTC
TRBJ1-2 12 . . TRBV9 CASSGTDYGYTF TGTGCCAGCAGCGGGACAGACTATGGCTACACCTTC
TRBJ2-1 15 TRBD2 . TRBV7-9 CASSLGGFSYNEQFF TGTGCCAGCAGCCTGGGGGGGTTCTCCTACAATGAGCAGTTCTTC
TRBJ1-2 15 . . TRBV7-2 CASSPRWGSNYGYTF TGTGCCAGCAGCCCACGTTGGGGATCTAACTATGGCTACACCTTC
TRBJ2-3 16 . . TRBV6-1 CASSEQAPGVTDTQYF TGTGCCAGCAGTGAACAAGCCCCTGGGGTCACAGATACGCAGTATTTT
TRBJ1-1 13 . . TRBV10-1 CASSTAMNTEAFF TGCGCCAGCAGTACAGCCATGAACACTGAAGCTTTCTTT
TRBJ1-2 11 . . TRBV2 CASTQGTGYTF TGTGCCAGCACCCAGGGGACTGGCTACACCTTC
TRBJ2-2 18 . . TRBV14 CASSPIELAYGRAGELFF TGTGCCAGCAGCCCCATTGAACTAGCTTACGGACGAGCCGGGGAGCTGTTTTTT
TRBJ1-2 14 . . TRBV9 CASSASQGSYGYTF TGTGCCAGCAGCGCGTCGCAGGGGTCCTATGGCTACACCTTC
TRBJ1-2 16 . . TRBV21-1 CARTGLPAACNYGYTF TGTGCCAGGACCGGTTTGCCAGCTGCGTGTAACTATGGCTACACCTTC